This T cell receptor (beta chain) was recorded in a study of T cells in tuberculosis. Sample time point: new active TB diagnosis, blood taken before or within 7 days of starting treatment. The CDR3 sequence is 14 residues long. Germline trimming cut 3 bases from V and 7 bases from J; bases unmatched to any gene: 7. Germline V CDR1 and CDR2: KGHSH, LQKENI. The method was immunoSEQ multiplex PCR; TCRdb's version includes in-frame clones alone and lacks a portion of them. The table records around 49,000 clones, about 95% of them present only once. Here the sequenced sample was PBMCs, taken at tuberculosis diagnosis. The sequence came from an adult with tuberculosis. This chain connects TRBV18 to TRBJ2-5; TRBD1 matches at 8 bases. As DNA, the CDR3 is TGTGCCAGCTCACCCGGACCCGACAGGGGGACCCAGTACTTC. This sequence encodes CASSPGPDRGTQYF.